One sample yielded the 31 T cell receptor beta chains listed below, sequenced in a study of T-cell reconstitution after alpha-beta-depleted transplantation in children. Using unique molecular identifiers, the investigators prepared the TCRbeta library. In TCRdb, the PCR reads were re-called with MiXCR into one record per CDR3 protein. The sample yields approximately 500,000 distinct CDR3 sequences, over 9.5% seen once. This sample comprised PBMCs, obtained before TCRalphabeta/CD19-depleted stem cell transplant. These receptors came from a child between 2 and 9 years old with inherited bone marrow failure, due to receive a stem cell transplant.

This clonotype has more than one count but fewer than ten. V gene TRBV20-1 combines with J gene TRBJ2-2; 7 nucleotides agree with TRBD2. Germline values: CDR1 DFQATT, CDR2 SNEGSKA (reference sequence). J lost 5 bases, V lost 3 bases, and 21 bases had no gene match. The CDR3 loop spans 19 amino acids. This CDR3 reads CSASTTVLGRERWTGELFF. CDR3 in DNA: TGCAGTGCTAGTACCACCGTTCTAGGGCGGGAGCGGTGGACCGGGGAGCTGTTTTTT.

This clonotype was seen a handful of times. The rearrangement uses TRBV6-6 and TRBJ1-2; D is perhaps TRBD1 (6 bases). V was cut by 6 bases and J by 11 bases, with 19 bases left in between. Per germline, CDR1 MNHNY and CDR2 SVGAGI (reference sequence). The CDR3 length is 13 residues. In nucleotides, the CDR3 is TGTGCCAGCAGGACACAGGGAACGTATTGGTACACCTTC. This translates into CASRTQGTYWYTF.

The chain joins TRBV12-3 or TRBV12-4 to TRBJ2-1; the D gene is possibly TRBD2 (7 bases). V shed 8 bases and J shed 8 bases, with 25 bases lying between them. This CDR3 contains 16 residues. The CDR3: CASQNRAGVGLDEQFF. CDR3 sequence (DNA): TGTGCCAGCCAAAACAGGGCGGGAGTGGGTTTAGATGAGCAGTTCTTC.

This clonotype was seen repeatedly, ten times or more. The chain carries TRBV6-5 and TRBJ2-4, with D unresolved. V lost 1 base, J lost 0 bases, and 13 bases lay in between. Germline CDR1 is MNHEY and CDR2 is SVGAGI. The CDR3 has 17 residues. The CDR3 DNA sequence: TGTGCCAGCAGTTACTTATCCTTGGGTTTAGCCAAAAACATTCAGTACTTC. It is translated as CASSYLSLGLAKNIQYF.

This sequence joins TRBV4-3 and TRBJ2-3, with 7 bases aligning to TRBD2. This CDR3 has 16 residues. Per germline, CDR1 LGHNA and CDR2 YSLEER. J gave up 4 bases and V 3 bases, and 10 bases lay outside the gene matches. The CDR3 nucleotides are TGCGCCAGCAGCCAGATCGGCGGGAGTTCTCCAGATACGCAGTATTTT. This gives the protein CASSQIGGSSPDTQYF.

This clonotype came up many times. The chain combines TRBV12-3 or TRBV12-4 with TRBJ2-1, with 11 bases that match TRBD2. V was clipped by 5 bases and J by 8 bases; unmatched bases: 8. CDR3 length: 15 residues. The CDR3 loop reads CASSPQTSGSDEQFF. The CDR3 DNA sequence: TGTGCCAGCAGTCCCCAAACTAGCGGGAGTGATGAGCAGTTCTTC.

This clonotype came up many times. CDR3 protein: CASMGRWGAGKETQYF. CDR3 nucleotides: TGTGCCAGCATGGGCCGCTGGGGCGCGGGGAAAGAGACCCAGTACTTC. The chain employs TRBV7-8 and TRBJ2-5, with a possible D match to TRBD2 (6 bases). V dropped 7 bases and J dropped 3 bases, with 21 bases sitting between them. CDR1 is SGHVS, CDR2 FQNEAQ, per germline. CDR3 length: 16 amino acids.

This clonotype was counted many times. The CDR3 sequence is CASSDVADSYNEQFF. The CDR3 DNA is TGTGCCAGCAGTGACGTAGCGGACTCCTACAATGAGCAGTTCTTC. This chain connects TRBV25-1 to TRBJ2-1; maybe TRBD2 (6 bases). Germline CDR1 reads MGHDK; CDR2 reads SYGVNS. CDR3 size: 15 residues. V lost 3 bases and J lost 0, with 9 bases in between. Using reference TRBV25-1 and TRBJ2-1 for the parts outside the CDR3, the full variable domain is EADIYQTPRYLVIGTGKKITLECSQTMGHDKMYWYQQDPGMELHLIHYSYGVNSTEKGDLSSESTVSRIRTEHFPLTLESARPSHTSQYLCASSDVADSYNEQFFGPGTRLTVL.

This clonotype was detected a few times. The chain combines TRBV7-8 with TRBJ2-5; D perhaps matches TRBD2 (6 bases). This CDR3 is built from 17 residues. Germline assignment: CDR1 SGHVS and CDR2 FQNEAQ. V was pared by 1 base and J by 1 base, with 16 bases between. In DNA form, the CDR3 reads TGTGCCAGCAGCTTAGACCCCTCTAGGAGGGGCCAAGAGACCCAGTACTTC. It codes for CASSLDPSRRGQETQYF. The variable domain in full, with the rest retrieved from reference TRBV7-8 and TRBJ2-5, is GAGVSQSPRYKVAKRGQDVALRCDPISGHVSLFWYQQALGQGPEFLTYFQNEAQLDKSGLPSDRFFAERPEGSVSTLKIQRTQQEDSAVYLCASSLDPSRRGQETQYFGPGTRLLVL.

V gene TRBV29-1 combines with J gene TRBJ2-3; 9 nucleotides match TRBD2. V was clipped by 6 bases and J by 1 base; unmatched bases: 5. Germline V gene data show CDR1 as SQVTM and CDR2 as ANQGSEA. This CDR3 is 14 amino acids long. The CDR3 sequence: CSVQAGGGTDTQYF. DNA for the CDR3: TGCAGCGTCCAGGCGGGAGGGGGCACAGATACGCAGTATTTT.

This clonotype was detected ten times or more. The chain couples TRBV10-3 to TRBJ2-7; 10 bases map to TRBD2. V was clipped by 8 bases and J by 3 bases; unmatched bases: 4. The CDR3 spans 13 residues. Germline V lookup: CDR1 ENHRY, CDR2 SYGVKD. The CDR3 loop is CAIGLADFYEQYF. The CDR3 DNA sequence: TGTGCCATCGGACTAGCGGATTTCTACGAGCAGTACTTC.

This clonotype was detected only a few times. The genes are TRBV19 and TRBJ1-1, with D maybe TRBD1 (6 bases). Trimming cost V 7 bases and J 0 bases, with 21 bases left between them. The CDR3 has 17 amino acids. Germline V gene sequence: CDR1 LNHDA, CDR2 SQIVND (reference sequence). The CDR3 is CASNNLPQGPMNTEAFF. CDR3 nucleotides: TGTGCCAGTAACAACCTACCCCAGGGGCCAATGAACACTGAAGCTTTCTTT. Combining the CDR3 with reference TRBV19 and TRBJ1-1 gives the whole variable domain DGGITQSPKYLFRKEGQNVTLSCEQNLNHDAMYWYRQDPGQGLRLIYYSQIVNDFQKGDIAEGYSVSREKKESFPLTVTSAQKNPTAFYLCASNNLPQGPMNTEAFFGQGTRLTVV.

This clonotype appeared many times. The genes are TRBV28 and TRBJ2-7; no clear D gene. Germline CDR1 and CDR2: MDHEN and SYDVKM. Trimming removed 7 bases at V and 3 bases at J, with 10 bases between. This CDR3 contains 12 residues. CDR3 protein: CASTEDYYEQYF. In nucleotides, the CDR3 is TGTGCCAGCACGGAAGATTACTACGAGCAGTACTTC.

This clonotype was counted many times. This sequence joins TRBV2 and TRBJ2-5, with D hard to call. V was trimmed by 8 bases and J by 5 bases, leaving 12 bases between them. CDR3 length: 12 residues. Germline V CDR1 and CDR2: SNHLY, FYNNEI. In nucleotides, the CDR3 is TGTGCCAGCGTTGGAGAAGAGGAGACCCAGTACTTC. Translating it yields CASVGEEETQYF.

At least ten counts were recorded for this clonotype. The V call is TRBV12-3 or TRBV12-4, the J call TRBJ2-7; D possibly uses TRBD1 or TRBD2 (6 bases each). V lost 4 bases, J lost 2 bases, and 12 bases lay in between. This CDR3 region has 14 residues. CDR3 sequence reads: CASSWGAGAYEQYF. CDR3 bases: TGTGCCAGCAGTTGGGGGGCAGGGGCCTACGAGCAGTACTTC.

This clonotype was recorded many times. The V gene is TRBV7-2, the J gene TRBJ1-1, with 7 bases identical to TRBD1. The CDR3 runs to 11 residues. Per germline, CDR1 SGHTA and CDR2 FQGNSA. Trimming at V came to 8 bases and at J to 7 bases, leaving 4 bases not matched to a gene. In DNA, the CDR3 is TGTGCCAGCCAGGGGGATGGTGAAGCTTTCTTT. Translating it yields CASQGDGEAFF.

In its sample, this clonotype was seen many times. J is TRBJ1-5 and V is TRBV6-5; D is unresolved. V lost 0 bases, J lost 7 bases, and 13 bases lay in between. Per germline, CDR1 MNHEY and CDR2 SVGAGI. There are 15 residues in the CDR3. Written as DNA, the CDR3 is TGTGCCAGCAGTTACTCGATCGCCGTATTACAGCCCCAGCATTTT. This translates into CASSYSIAVLQPQHF.

On this clonotype: At one end the junction does not follow the germline gene, possibly because of a read error. V and J are TRBV27 and TRBJ1-5; 9 bases are a match to TRBD1. From germline, CDR1 is MNHEY and CDR2 SMNVEV (reference sequence). This CDR3 is built from 14 residues. DNA for the CDR3: TGTGCCAGCAGTTACAGGGGGCTCAATCACCCCCAGCATTTT. Protein sequence: CASSYRGLNHPQHF.

The chain carries TRBV7-2 and TRBJ2-7; the D gene is possibly TRBD1 (6 bases). The CDR3 extends over 14 amino acids. V was cut by 2 bases and J by 3 bases, with 11 bases left in between. The V gene's germline CDR1 is SGHTA and CDR2 FQGNSA. The CDR3 nucleotides read TGTGCCAGCAGCTTATTAGGGGACATCTACGAGCAGTACTTC. Translated: CASSLLGDIYEQYF.

In this sample, this clonotype turned up a few times. J is TRBJ1-3 and V is TRBV7-8; D ambiguous. V lost 2 bases and J 1 base, leaving 15 bases between the germline ends. The CDR3 covers 17 residues. Per germline, CDR1 SGHVS and CDR2 FQNEAQ. The CDR3 region has the DNA TGTGCCAGCAGCTTACCCCGCGGTGCCGGTTCTGGAAACACCATATATTTT. It encodes CASSLPRGAGSGNTIYF.

This clonotype was picked up many times. The gene calls are TRBV4-1 and TRBJ2-2; the D gene could be TRBD1 or TRBD2 (5 bases each). V dropped 1 base and J dropped 6 bases, with 6 bases sitting between them. The CDR3 length is 13 residues. Germline CDR1 MGHRA, CDR2 YSYEKL. CDR3 DNA sequence: TGCGCCAGCAGCCAAGTGGGGGCCGGGGAGCTGTTTTTT. Protein product: CASSQVGAGELFF.

Here the CDR3 DNA reads TGTGCCAGCAGCCCACTTGACAGGGAAGAGACCCAGTACTTC. This gives the protein CASSPLDREETQYF. The gene calls are TRBV7-9 and TRBJ2-5; 7 bases align to TRBD1. There are 14 residues in the CDR3. The J segment lost 3 bases and the V segment lost 5 bases, leaving 6 bases of the junction unmatched. The germline V gene encodes CDR1 SEHNR and CDR2 FQNEAQ (reference sequence).

This rearrangement joins TRBV23-1 to TRBJ2-3, with 9 bases identical to TRBD1. TRBV23-1 is annotated as an ORF whose role is uncertain. Losses at the gene ends were 2 bases for V and 2 bases for J; bases not matched to a gene: 14. This CDR3 is 19 amino acids long. The CDR3 sequence is CASSQRPPQGQGYTDTQYF. The CDR3 DNA follows: TGCGCCAGCAGTCAACGCCCGCCCCAGGGACAGGGTTACACAGATACGCAGTATTTT.

This clonotype was found many times. J is TRBJ2-3 and V is TRBV19; D is unclear. CDR3 length equals 14 residues. V was clipped by 3 bases and J by 5 bases, with 12 bases between them. Germline-derived CDR1 and CDR2 are LNHDA and SQIVND (reference sequence). The CDR3 DNA follows: TGTGCCAGTAGTATCCCACCCCTCGGAGATACGCAGTATTTT. Residues: CASSIPPLGDTQYF.

The gene calls are TRBV5-1 and TRBJ2-2; 7 bases fit TRBD1. The J segment lost 0 bases and the V segment lost 4 bases, leaving 6 bases of the junction unmatched. The CDR3 consists of 16 residues. Germline values: CDR1 SGHRS, CDR2 YFSETQ. The DNA for the CDR3 is TGCGCCAGCAGCCCCGGAACAGGGGCGAACACCGGGGAGCTGTTTTTT. Its protein is CASSPGTGANTGELFF.

The V and J genes are TRBV6-2 or TRBV6-3 and TRBJ2-7; no firm D call. The germline CDR1 and CDR2 sequences are MNHEY and SVGEGT. The V end was cut by 5 bases, the J end by 3 bases, with 14 bases between. The CDR3 covers 14 residues. Here the CDR3 DNA reads TGTGCCAGCAGTCCCTGGGTAAGGAACTACGAGCAGTACTTC. Amino acids: CASSPWVRNYEQYF.

This clonotype was seen ten or more times. This chain uses TRBV5-5 with TRBJ1-1; D not resolved. This CDR3 spans 16 amino acids. The germline gives CDR1 SGHKS, CDR2 YYEKEE (reference sequence). Trimming cost V 5 bases and J 0 bases, with 17 bases left between them. Here the CDR3 reads CASSFHLDRLNTEAFF. DNA of the CDR3: TGTGCCAGCAGTTTTCACCTGGACCGTCTGAACACTGAAGCTTTCTTT.

This clonotype was seen many times. This chain joins TRBV7-2 and TRBJ2-1; a weak D match, TRBD2 (5 bases). The CDR3 sequence is 15 residues long. The ends were cut back, 5 bases at V and 11 bases at J, with 22 bases in the middle. Germline-derived CDR1 and CDR2 are SGHTA and FQGNSA. In DNA, the CDR3 is TGTGCCAGCAGCCAAGCCCTCGGACCTAGCCCCCAGCAGTTCTTC. Translated, it gives CASSQALGPSPQQFF.

The chain employs TRBV7-9 and TRBJ2-7; the D call may be TRBD1 or TRBD2 (5 bases each). The CDR3 totals 14 residues. V lost 5 bases, J lost 3 bases, and 14 bases lay in between. Germline lookup yields CDR1 SEHNR and CDR2 FQNEAQ (reference sequence). In DNA form, the CDR3 reads TGTGCCAGCAGCCCTTTGGGGGTAAGCTACGAGCAGTACTTC. Residues: CASSPLGVSYEQYF.

The table lists this clonotype with many counts. The chain uses TRBV2 and TRBJ2-4; 8 nucleotides match TRBD1. CDR3 length equals 14 residues. CDR1 is SNHLY, CDR2 FYNNEI, per germline. With 4 bases clipped from V and 7 bases from J, the junction kept 6 bases outside the gene matches. CDR3 DNA sequence: TGTGCCAGCAGTGGGACAGGGAAATCGAACATTCAGTACTTC. It codes for CASSGTGKSNIQYF.

The chain combines TRBV6-2 or TRBV6-3 with TRBJ2-1, with TRBD2 matching 14 bases. V lost 0 bases and J lost 12; bases outside the gene matches: 4. The CDR3 has 15 amino acids. Germline lookup yields CDR1 MNHEY and CDR2 SVGEGT. Here the CDR3 reads CASSYSGTSGSTQFF. The CDR3 nucleotides are TGTGCCAGCAGTTACTCGGGGACTAGCGGGAGTACGCAGTTCTTC.